This T cell receptor beta chain was identified in a study of early T cells in non-severe SARS-CoV-2 infection. At the level of the study: RNA in bulk from unsorted whole blood was sequenced, and chains were unpaired. Study outcomes and limitations: Matches to VDJdb favored anti-spike CD8 responses and missed private and CD4 specificities.

TCRdb independently ran MiXCR on the 5' RACE reads; one entry per CDR3 protein. The sample lists 60,000 to 80,000 distinct CDR3 sequences; over 9% were seen once. This clonotype was seen ten or more times. Its matching antigen is unknown. Per germline, CDR1 KGHDR and CDR2 SFDVKD. V was cut by 4 bases and J by 9 bases, with 21 bases left in between. The CDR3 is 16 residues long. The origin of this receptor is an adult who was a healthcare worker with PCR-confirmed SARS-CoV-2 infection or an uninfected control (not recorded which). The sequenced sample consisted of whole blood. The V call is TRBV24-1, the J call TRBJ2-1; D is uncertain. The CDR3 nucleotides are TGTGCCACCAGTGAACGGACCACAATGCGACGAGGTGAGCAGTTCTTC. This gives the protein CATSERTTMRRGEQFF.